This section outlines one T cell receptor beta chain sequence together with its context. As yet, its antigen is unknown. The data stem from a study of T cell responses to AZD1222 COVID-19 vaccine. Sequencing used immunoSEQ multiplex PCR; TCRdb keeps in-frame clones, though not all of them. Here the sample spans 25,000 to 35,000 clones, roughly 92% being singletons. Study-wide results and limits: Repertoire samples came only from after the peak T cell response. Spike-specific TCR breadth and depth were elevated following two AZD1222 doses.

CDR1 and CDR2 from the germline V gene are MNHEY and SVGAGI. Trimming left V 6 bases short and J 8 bases short, with 22 bases between. This CDR3 has 15 amino acids. The chain links TRBV6-5 to TRBJ1-2; D is ambiguous. The clonotype comes from an adult in good health. Material: peripheral blood, obtained on day 0 of AZD1222 vaccination. DNA of the CDR3: TGTGCCAGCAGAATAAGGGCCGCGGTGGGTGAAGGCTACACCTTC. It yields the protein CASRIRAAVGEGYTF.